This T cell receptor beta chain was sequenced for a study of blood T cell repertoires in COVID-19. Overall study: Sites across the United States, Italy and Spain contributed samples from acute and convalescent COVID-19.

Repertoires were generated with immunoSEQ multiplex PCR, while TCRdb's copy carries only in-frame clones and drops some. The sample includes about 400,000 clones, roughly 90% of them seen just once. The length of the CDR3 is 14 residues. V was shortened by 5 bases and J by 7 bases, with 18 bases between the two germline ends. Germline V gives CDR1 GTSNPN, CDR2 SVGIG (reference sequence). The sequence was collected from a woman aged 40 to 50 with acute COVID-19. The sample taken for sequencing was PBMCs or T cells enriched from blood (not recorded which). J is TRBJ1-5 and V is TRBV30; D not resolved. The CDR3 is CAWGSVEVSQPQHF. The CDR3, as DNA: TGTGCCTGGGGCTCTGTGGAGGTTTCGCAGCCCCAGCATTTT.